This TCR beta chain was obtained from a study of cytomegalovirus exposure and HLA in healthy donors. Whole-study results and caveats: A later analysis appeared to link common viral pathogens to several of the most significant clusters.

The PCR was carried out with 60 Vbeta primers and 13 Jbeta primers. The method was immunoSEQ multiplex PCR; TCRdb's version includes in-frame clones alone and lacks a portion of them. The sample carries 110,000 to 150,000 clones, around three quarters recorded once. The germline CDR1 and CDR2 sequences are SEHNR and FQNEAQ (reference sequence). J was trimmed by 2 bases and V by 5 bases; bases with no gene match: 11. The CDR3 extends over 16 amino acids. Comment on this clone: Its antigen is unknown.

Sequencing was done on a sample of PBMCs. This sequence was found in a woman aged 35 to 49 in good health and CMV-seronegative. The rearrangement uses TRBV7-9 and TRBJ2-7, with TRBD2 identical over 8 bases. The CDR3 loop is CASSTFTGGLAYEQYF. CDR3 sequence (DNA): TGTGCCAGCAGCACCTTTACGGGAGGGCTTGCCTACGAGCAGTACTTC.